What follows are 5 T cell receptor beta chains derived from one specimen sequenced in a study of response to subunit inactivated influenza vaccine. TCRdb re-analysed the RT-PCR reads in MiXCR, keeping a single row per CDR3 protein. This sample has 530,000 or so distinct CDR3 sequences; 25% occur once, and the top ten carry 1.5% to 2%. The source was CD4+ T cells sorted from PBMCs, collected around 5 days after vaccination. The receptors were sampled from a man between 45 and 60 years old who received an inactivated influenza vaccine.

V and J are TRBV4-2 and TRBJ2-4, with D perhaps matching TRBD1 (5 bases). The V gene lost 4 bases and the J gene lost 8 bases, with 18 bases spanning the gap. The CDR3 has 15 amino acids. Germline V gene sequence: CDR1 LGHNA, CDR2 YNFKEQ. CDR3 in DNA: TGTGCCAGCAGCCTCCAACCTGACTTAGGGGACATTCAGTACTTC. Its translation is CASSLQPDLGDIQYF.

The J gene is TRBJ1-1, the V gene TRBV7-9; no clear D gene. With 6 bases removed from V and 0 bases from J, the gap between germline ends came to 14 bases. CDR1 is SEHNR and CDR2 is FQNEAQ in the germline V gene (reference sequence). This CDR3 spans 15 amino acids. The CDR3 region is CASSPDGHMNTEAFF. The CDR3 DNA sequence: TGTGCCAGCAGTCCTGACGGGCACATGAACACTGAAGCTTTCTTT.

This CDR3 is CASSYANSNQPQHF. The CDR3 DNA reads as TGTGCCAGCAGTTACGCCAATAGCAATCAGCCCCAGCATTTT. The rearrangement links TRBV6-6 to TRBJ1-5; D uncertain. The CDR3 is 14 amino acids. Germline CDR1 and CDR2: MNHNY and SVGAGI (reference sequence). Trimming removed 2 bases at V and 0 bases at J, with 5 bases between.

This clonotype was detected only a few times. The chain carries TRBV4-3 and TRBJ2-3; TRBD1 agrees at 10 bases. The CDR3 is 16 amino acids. Germline V lookup: CDR1 LGHNA, CDR2 YSLEER. The V gene end was trimmed by 1 base and the J gene end by 2 bases; junction bases not matched to a gene: 3. The CDR3 region is CASSQGTGGNTDTQYF. The CDR3 nucleotides are TGCGCCAGCAGCCAAGGGACAGGGGGGAACACAGATACGCAGTATTTT.

The chain links TRBV4-2 to TRBJ1-6; D is ambiguous. Germline values: CDR1 LGHNA, CDR2 YNFKEQ. V lost 0 bases and J lost 6, with 12 bases in between. CDR3 size: 16 residues. The CDR3 sequence: CASSQELSGGNSPLHF. CDR3 in DNA: TGTGCCAGCAGCCAAGAACTCTCCGGTGGTAATTCACCCCTCCACTTT.